This T cell receptor beta chain originates from a study of shared clonotypes between healthy human individuals. Study summary: Per-donor plates numbered three CD4 naive, three CD4 memory, two CD8 naive and one CD8 memory. Overall study results and limits: Limitation of the genetic and exposure-history diversity represented came from the few donors.

Turning to this clone: What it binds is not known.

This CDR3 has 17 residues. Germline trimming cut 3 bases from V and 4 bases from J; bases unmatched to any gene: 12. Germline CDR1 and CDR2: MNHEY and SMNVEV (reference sequence). At deep level, the assay was performed. Sequencing was performed with immunoSEQ multiplex PCR; in TCRdb, only in-frame clones are kept and a portion is missing. Here the sample spans 2 million to 2.5 million clones, about 90% being singletons. Donors included only healthy HIV-negative adults lacking recent acute infections or vaccinations. The sequence was obtained from a man between 18 and 35 years old in good health. Some clones in this sample may be carry-over from other donors' samples. The chain is built from TRBV27 and TRBJ2-1; TRBD2 agrees at 7 bases. Material: naive CD4+ T cells from PBMCs. Regarding subset: CD45RA+ positively selected. CDR3 protein: CASSFLPGGSSYNEQFF. In nucleotides, the CDR3 is TGTGCCAGCAGTTTCCTTCCCGGCGGGAGTAGTTACAATGAGCAGTTCTTC.